Listed below are T cell receptor beta chains from one sample, sequenced in a study of T cells in Graves' hyperthyroidism and ophthalmopathy. TCRdb passed the multiplex PCR reads through MiXCR, listing each CDR3 protein once. Among about 420,000 distinct CDR3 sequences listed, less than 20% were seen once. The sequenced sample was blood. These receptors originate from a woman under 30 with Graves' hyperthyroidism. Each CDR3 is given with its conserved first and last residue. The D gene is left open where the match is weak. Part of the rows lack a size; the others show once, few, many or a class for expanded clones.

V: TRBV13; size: many; J: TRBJ2-1; D: TRBD1; CDR3: CASSDRDRDEQFF; DNA: TGTGCCAGCAGCGACAGGGACAGGGATGAGCAGTTCTTC
V: TRBV11-2; size: few; J: TRBJ1-5; D: TRBD1; CDR3: CASSSGQVSNQPQHF; DNA: TGTGCCAGCAGCTCCGGACAGGTTAGCAATCAGCCCCAGCATTTT
V: TRBV7-2; size: many; J: TRBJ2-1; D: TRBD1; CDR3: CASSLRRDRGPYNEQFF; DNA: TGTGCCAGCAGCCTACGGCGGGACAGGGGACCATACAATGAGCAGTTCTTC
V: TRBV7-2; size: many; J: TRBJ1-5; D: .; CDR3: CASSSQGTLGQPQHF; DNA: TGTGCCAGCAGCTCCCAGGGGACGCTCGGCCAGCCCCAGCATTTT
V: TRBV27; size: few; J: TRBJ2-1; D: .; CDR3: CASSFQHYNEQFF; DNA: TGTGCCAGCAGTTTCCAGCACTACAATGAGCAGTTCTTC
V: TRBV20-1; size: many; J: TRBJ2-1; D: TRBD2; CDR3: CSARVRLAEPYNEQFF; DNA: TGCAGTGCTAGAGTTAGACTAGCGGAACCGTACAATGAGCAGTTCTTC
V: TRBV15; size: many; J: TRBJ2-1; D: .; CDR3: CATSSYRDHRDNEQFF; DNA: TGTGCCACCAGCAGTTACCGGGACCATCGGGACAATGAGCAGTTCTTC
V: TRBV4-1; size: .; J: TRBJ1-1; D: .; CDR3: CASSQAKKGGTEAFF; DNA: TGCGCCAGCAGCCAAGCAAAAAAGGGGGGCACTGAAGCTTTCTTT
V: TRBV6-1; size: .; J: TRBJ2-7; D: .; CDR3: CASSRTGDRDEQYF; DNA: TGTGCCAGCAGCCGTACGGGGGATAGGGACGAGCAGTACTTC
V: TRBV29-1; size: .; J: TRBJ2-7; D: TRBD2; CDR3: CSVLSGGTYEQYF; DNA: TGCAGCGTTCTCAGCGGGGGGACGTACGAGCAGTACTTC
V: TRBV7-2; size: many; J: TRBJ2-5; D: TRBD2; CDR3: CASSFPGLAGGQETQYF; DNA: TGTGCCAGCAGCTTCCCGGGACTAGCGGGAGGGCAAGAGACCCAGTACTTC
V: TRBV7-3; size: .; J: TRBJ1-1; D: .; CDR3: CASSYTGTGNTEAFF; DNA: TGTGCCAGCAGTTATACGGGGACGGGGAACACTGAAGCTTTCTTT
V: TRBV5-1; size: .; J: TRBJ2-3; D: TRBD2; CDR3: CASSLQGLAYTDTQYF; DNA: TGCGCCAGCAGCCTTCAAGGACTAGCATACACAGATACGCAGTATTTT
V: TRBV4-1; size: few; J: TRBJ2-3; D: TRBD2; CDR3: CASSPPWVAGGTDTQYF; DNA: TGCGCCAGCAGCCCCCCATGGGTAGCGGGAGGCACAGATACGCAGTATTTT
V: TRBV6-1; size: many; J: TRBJ2-1; D: .; CDR3: CASSEGRGSYNEQFF; DNA: TGTGCCAGCAGTGAGGGCAGGGGCTCCTACAATGAGCAGTTCTTC
V: TRBV20-1; size: .; J: TRBJ1-2; D: TRBD1; CDR3: CSARDRSRTGGSEGYTF; DNA: TGCAGTGCTAGAGATAGGAGCCGGACAGGGGGGTCAGAGGGCTACACCTTC
V: TRBV5-1; size: few; J: TRBJ2-3; D: TRBD1; CDR3: CASSLEGTALPTDTQYF; DNA: TGCGCCAGCAGCTTGGAAGGGACAGCGTTACCTACAGATACGCAGTATTTT
V: TRBV29-1; size: few; J: TRBJ1-2; D: .; CDR3: CSVEDQGDGYTF; DNA: TGCAGCGTTGAAGATCAGGGAGATGGCTACACCTTC
V: TRBV11-2; size: many; J: TRBJ2-1; D: TRBD2; CDR3: CASSLGASGYNEQFF; DNA: TGTGCCAGCAGCTTAGGGGCTAGCGGCTACAATGAGCAGTTCTTC
V: TRBV20-1; size: few; J: TRBJ2-3; D: .; CDR3: CSARDPWEDTQYF; DNA: TGCAGTGCTAGAGACCCTTGGGAGGATACGCAGTATTTT
V: TRBV28; size: many; J: TRBJ2-6; D: TRBD2; CDR3: CASSLGGTGANVLTF; DNA: TGTGCCAGCAGTCTGGGGGGGACTGGGGCCAACGTCCTGACTTTC
V: TRBV29-1; size: many; J: TRBJ2-1; D: .; CDR3: CSVVLLARGNEQFF; DNA: TGCAGCGTTGTACTTCTAGCGAGGGGCAATGAGCAGTTCTTC
V: TRBV7-9; size: many; J: TRBJ2-3; D: TRBD2; CDR3: CASSPLGGAGDTQYF; DNA: TGTGCCAGCAGCCCCCTCGGGGGGGCCGGAGATACGCAGTATTTT
V: TRBV7-9; size: .; J: TRBJ2-7; D: .; CDR3: CASSFDKLYEQYF; DNA: TGTGCCAGCAGCTTCGACAAACTCTACGAGCAGTACTTC
V: TRBV28; size: many; J: TRBJ2-3; D: .; CDR3: CASSYSTTDTQYF; DNA: TGTGCCAGCAGTTACTCGACTACGGATACGCAGTATTTT
V: TRBV2; size: many; J: TRBJ2-1; D: .; CDR3: CASSDSEIYNEQFF; DNA: TGTGCCAGCAGTGACAGTGAGATATACAATGAGCAGTTCTTC
V: TRBV19; size: .; J: TRBJ2-1; D: .; CDR3: CASTLGGSEQFF; DNA: TGTGCCAGTACCCTGGGGGGCAGTGAGCAGTTCTTC
V: TRBV28; size: .; J: TRBJ1-2; D: .; CDR3: CASKTEDDYGYTF; DNA: TGTGCCAGCAAGACAGAAGATGACTATGGCTACACCTTC
V: TRBV20-1; size: many; J: TRBJ2-7; D: .; CDR3: CSPQAAYEQYF; DNA: TGCAGCCCCCAGGCGGCCTACGAGCAGTACTTC
V: TRBV7-2; size: many; J: TRBJ2-3; D: .; CDR3: CASSSGPDDPDTQYF; DNA: TGTGCCAGCAGCTCGGGACCCGATGACCCAGATACGCAGTATTTT
V: TRBV12-3/TRBV12-4; size: many; J: TRBJ2-7; D: .; CDR3: CASSLGGRYNEQYF; DNA: TGTGCCAGCAGTTTAGGTGGCAGGTACAACGAGCAGTACTTC
V: TRBV10-1; size: many; J: TRBJ2-7; D: TRBD2; CDR3: CASSESTGGLEQYF; DNA: TGCGCCAGCAGTGAGTCGACGGGGGGGCTCGAGCAGTACTTC
V: TRBV2; size: many; J: TRBJ2-5; D: TRBD1; CDR3: CASTRTGGETQYF; DNA: TGTGCCAGCACTCGGACAGGGGGAGAGACCCAGTACTTC
V: TRBV2; size: few; J: TRBJ2-4; D: .; CDR3: CASTVRGAQGNIQYF; DNA: TGTGCCAGCACTGTGAGAGGGGCGCAGGGAAACATTCAGTACTTC
V: TRBV6-1; size: many; J: TRBJ2-7; D: TRBD2; CDR3: CASSDSGRAYEQYF; DNA: TGTGCCAGCAGCGATAGCGGGAGGGCCTACGAGCAGTACTTC
V: TRBV11-2; size: many; J: TRBJ1-1; D: .; CDR3: CASSQIRVNTEAFF; DNA: TGTGCCAGCAGCCAAATCAGGGTGAACACTGAAGCTTTCTTT
V: TRBV6-2/TRBV6-3; size: many; J: TRBJ1-3; D: .; CDR3: CASSYPTGRSRNTIYF; DNA: TGTGCCAGCAGTTATCCGACAGGAAGGTCTCGAAACACCATATATTTT
V: TRBV6-2/TRBV6-3; size: many; J: TRBJ2-1; D: TRBD1; CDR3: CASKKGTGDNEQFF; DNA: TGTGCCAGCAAAAAGGGGACAGGGGACAATGAGCAGTTCTTC
V: TRBV19; size: .; J: TRBJ2-2; D: .; CDR3: CASSMGRGLNTGELFF; DNA: TGTGCCAGTAGTATGGGGCGGGGACTCAACACCGGGGAGCTGTTTTTT
V: TRBV30; size: few; J: TRBJ2-7; D: .; CDR3: CAWSVYGQLGSEQYF; DNA: TGTGCCTGGAGTGTATATGGACAGCTCGGTAGCGAGCAGTACTTC
V: TRBV7-2; size: many; J: TRBJ2-2; D: .; CDR3: CASSLGRAGNTGELFF; DNA: TGTGCCAGCAGCCTCGGGCGAGCGGGGAACACCGGGGAGCTGTTTTTT
V: TRBV14; size: once; J: TRBJ2-2; D: .; CDR3: CASSHILPDTLEFANTGELFF; DNA: TGTGCCAGCAGCCACATTCTCCCCGACACGTTGGAATTCGCGAACACCGGGGAGCTGTTTTTT
V: TRBV7-6; size: few; J: TRBJ1-6; D: TRBD1; CDR3: CASSFDRGGYNSPLHF; DNA: TGTGCCAGCAGCTTCGACAGGGGGGGTTATAATTCACCCCTCCACTTT
V: TRBV9; size: many; J: TRBJ1-4; D: TRBD1; CDR3: CASSDDRAGEKLFF; DNA: TGTGCCAGCAGCGATGACAGGGCTGGTGAAAAACTGTTTTTT
V: TRBV12-3/TRBV12-4; size: many; J: TRBJ1-2; D: TRBD1; CDR3: CASSRSTGGDGYTF; DNA: TGTGCCAGCAGTAGATCGACAGGGGGCGATGGCTACACCTTC
V: TRBV20-1; size: few; J: TRBJ2-6; D: TRBD1; CDR3: CSARDQGAGANVLTF; DNA: TGCAGTGCTAGGGATCAGGGGGCTGGGGCCAACGTCCTGACTTTC
V: TRBV6-5; size: .; J: TRBJ1-2; D: .; CDR3: CASSYSSGKDGYTF; DNA: TGTGCCAGCAGTTACTCCTCAGGGAAAGATGGCTACACCTTC